The 32 T cell receptor beta chains below come from one sample, sequenced in a study of CD8+ T cells in alopecia areata. cDNA serving as the sequencing template came from extracted, reverse transcribed RNA. Only in-frame clones appear in the TCRdb table, and some are missing; sequencing was by immunoSEQ multiplex PCR. The data show more than 150,000 clones, 45% to 55% seen once. Specimen: CD8+ T cells sorted from blood, collected at week 0. The receptor set was obtained from a human donor with alopecia areata.

This clone was observed a few times. The chain joins TRBV19 to TRBJ1-2; D is perhaps TRBD1 (5 bases). Trimming removed 5 bases from V and 8 bases from J, with 15 bases in between. CDR3 length equals 13 residues. Germline values: CDR1 LNHDA, CDR2 SQIVND (reference sequence). CDR3 coding DNA: TGTGCCAGTAGTCTAAGTGCCGGGGACGGCTACACCTTC. Translating it yields CASSLSAGDGYTF. Drawing the rest from reference TRBV19 and TRBJ1-2, the complete variable domain is DGGITQSPKYLFRKEGQNVTLSCEQNLNHDAMYWYRQDPGQGLRLIYYSQIVNDFQKGDIAEGYSVSREKKESFPLTVTSAQKNPTAFYLCASSLSAGDGYTFGSGTRLTVV.

This chain uses TRBV5-6 with TRBJ1-6; 9 bases are a match to TRBD1. CDR1 is SGHDT, CDR2 YYEEEE, per germline. This CDR3 region has 16 residues. The ends lost 4 bases at V and 4 bases at J; junction bases unmatched: 6. The CDR3 DNA is TGTGCCAGCAGCCTCCTCGGGACAGGGTATAATTCACCCCTCCACTTT. Its protein is CASSLLGTGYNSPLHF.

The rearrangement links TRBV10-3 to TRBJ2-3; 10 bases map to TRBD2. The V and J ends lost 10 bases and 1 base, in that order; junction bases with no gene match: 11. CDR3 length equals 16 residues. Germline values: CDR1 ENHRY, CDR2 SYGVKD. Here the CDR3 DNA reads TGTGCCACCAGCGACCTTCTAGCGGGGGGCACAGATACGCAGTATTTT. It specifies CATSDLLAGGTDTQYF.

This clone showed up just a few times. The V and J genes are TRBV20-1 and TRBJ1-1; D call uncertain. This CDR3 region has 11 residues. Germline CDR1 reads DFQATT; CDR2 reads SNEGSKA (reference sequence). V was trimmed by 7 bases and J by 5 bases, leaving 11 bases between them. CDR3 amino acids: CSVPRMTEAFF. The CDR3 nucleotides read TGCAGTGTCCCCCGCATGACTGAAGCTTTCTTT.

V is TRBV18 and J is TRBJ1-4, with D perhaps TRBD1 (5 bases). V was clipped by 1 base and J by 8 bases, with 17 bases between them. The CDR3 is made up of 16 amino acids. Germline CDR1 KGHSH, CDR2 LQKENI. The CDR3 loop is CASSPRASGSQEKLFF. As DNA, the CDR3 is TGTGCCAGCTCACCACGAGCGTCAGGGTCGCAGGAAAAACTGTTTTTT.

CDR3 DNA: TGTGCCAGCAGCCCCGCAGTCCACTTAGGGTCGGTGGGCGAGCAGTACTTC. Its translation: CASSPAVHLGSVGEQYF. The genes are TRBV7-8 and TRBJ2-7; D is ambiguous. V was pared by 5 bases and J by 6 bases, with 26 bases between. Germline assignment: CDR1 SGHVS and CDR2 FQNEAQ. The CDR3 extends over 17 amino acids. The complete variable domain, with remaining parts taken from reference TRBV7-8 and TRBJ2-7, reads GAGVSQSPRYKVAKRGQDVALRCDPISGHVSLFWYQQALGQGPEFLTYFQNEAQLDKSGLPSDRFFAERPEGSVSTLKIQRTQQEDSAVYLCASSPAVHLGSVGEQYFGPGTRLTVT.

This chain uses TRBV12-5 with TRBJ2-5, with D maybe TRBD1 (6 bases). Trimming stripped 0 bases from V and 5 bases from J, with 7 bases between. The V gene's germline CDR1 is LGHNT and CDR2 FRNRAP. CDR3 length equals 13 residues. For the CDR3, the DNA is TGTGCTAGTGGTTTGGTACAGGGCGAGACCCAGTACTTC. Translation gives CASGLVQGETQYF.

This rearrangement joins TRBV30 to TRBJ1-4, with TRBD1 identical over 9 bases. With 5 bases clipped from V and 6 bases from J, the junction kept 7 bases outside the gene matches. The CDR3 runs to 14 residues. Germline CDR1 is GTSNPN and CDR2 is SVGIG (reference sequence). The CDR3 DNA sequence: TGTGCCTGGCATCCGGGACAGGGCTATGAAAAACTGTTTTTT. It specifies CAWHPGQGYEKLFF.

This clone was counted between two and nine times. The gene calls are TRBV7-8 and TRBJ1-1; a possible D gene is TRBD1 (6 bases). Trimming cost V 4 bases and J 0 bases, with 12 bases left between them. The CDR3 length is 15 residues. Germline V gene lookup returns CDR1 SGHVS and CDR2 FQNEAQ. The CDR3 spells CASSSPGQLNTEAFF. The CDR3 DNA reads as TGTGCCAGCAGCTCGCCGGGACAACTGAACACTGAAGCTTTCTTT.

V gene TRBV30 combines with J gene TRBJ1-4; possible D gene TRBD1, 6 bases. Germline CDR1 is GTSNPN and CDR2 is SVGIG (reference sequence). This CDR3 region has 13 residues. V lost 5 bases and J 8 bases, leaving 15 bases between the germline ends. CDR3 protein: CAWVSRGEEKLFF. The CDR3 region has the DNA TGTGCCTGGGTGAGCAGGGGAGAAGAAAAACTGTTTTTT. The variable domain in full, completed from reference TRBV30 and TRBJ1-4, reads SQTIHQWPATLVQPVGSPLSLECTVEGTSNPNLYWYRQAAGRGLQLLFYSVGIGQISSEVPQNLSASRPQDRQFILSSKKLLLSDSGFYLCAWVSRGEEKLFFGSGTQLSVL.

DNA of the CDR3: TGTGCCTGGAGTGAGGACAGAAACATTCAGTACTTC. The encoded protein is CAWSEDRNIQYF. The J gene is TRBJ2-4, the V gene TRBV30; D might be TRBD1 (6 bases). Per germline, CDR1 GTSNPN and CDR2 SVGIG (reference sequence). CDR3 size: 12 residues. Trimming took 1 base from V and 6 from J, leaving 7 bases between them.

The rearrangement uses TRBV6-1 and TRBJ2-7, with D unclear. CDR3 length: 13 residues. Trimming pared 1 base from V and 5 bases from J, leaving 9 bases between. Germline CDR1 and CDR2: MNHNS and SASEGT. The CDR3 region is CASSEDFNDEQYF. As DNA, the CDR3 is TGTGCCAGCAGTGAAGATTTCAACGACGAGCAGTACTTC.

This clone has a handful of counts. The V gene is TRBV4-3, the J gene TRBJ2-5; D gene uncertain. Trimming removed 0 bases at V and 3 bases at J, with 8 bases between. Germline loops: CDR1 LGHNA, CDR2 YSLEER. The CDR3 is made up of 14 amino acids. The CDR3 sequence: CASSQESTEETQYF. CDR3 DNA sequence: TGCGCCAGCAGCCAAGAAAGTACGGAAGAGACCCAGTACTTC.

The J gene is TRBJ2-1, the V gene TRBV7-9; D is ambiguous. This CDR3 has 12 residues. Germline V CDR1 and CDR2: SEHNR, FQNEAQ (reference sequence). The V and J ends lost 0 bases and 7 bases respectively, with 4 bases between them. The CDR3 coding sequence is TGTGCCAGCAGCTTAGCAGAGAATGAGCAGTTCTTC. Its protein is CASSLAENEQFF.

This chain links TRBV30 with TRBJ1-1; D gene ambiguous. Trimming took off 6 bases at V and 0 bases at J, with 23 bases between the two ends. The CDR3 is 17 amino acids. Germline values: CDR1 GTSNPN, CDR2 SVGIG (reference sequence). The CDR3, as DNA: TGTGCCTGCCGGGTCGTAAATGTTAGGCTTATGAACACTGAAGCTTTCTTT. As protein: CACRVVNVRLMNTEAFF.

V and J are TRBV9 and TRBJ2-2; D is undetermined. The CDR3 has 15 amino acids. V was trimmed by 0 bases and J by 6 bases, leaving 12 bases between them. CDR1 is SGDLS, CDR2 YYNGEE, per germline. In DNA, the CDR3 is TGTGCCAGCAGCGTAGCTGGGTCTGTGGCCGGGGAGCTGTTTTTT. Translating it yields CASSVAGSVAGELFF.

As to this clone: Other DNA sequences in this sample translate to the same CDR3. This chain links TRBV30 with TRBJ1-1; D may be TRBD1 (5 bases). Germline CDR1 reads GTSNPN; CDR2 reads SVGIG (reference sequence). Trimming removed 5 bases from V and 0 bases from J, with 7 bases in between. The CDR3 extends over 12 amino acids. The CDR3 region is CAWETVNTEAFF. The CDR3 nucleotides are TGTGCCTGGGAGACAGTGAACACTGAAGCTTTCTTT.

The V and J genes are TRBV7-9 and TRBJ2-3; TRBD2 aligns across 7 bases. With 4 bases clipped from V and 0 bases from J, the junction kept 4 bases outside the gene matches. Germline V gene lookup returns CDR1 SEHNR and CDR2 FQNEAQ (reference sequence). This CDR3 has 15 residues. CDR3 protein: CASSSSGGSTDTQYF. The CDR3 DNA is TGTGCCAGCAGCTCTAGCGGCGGGAGCACAGATACGCAGTATTTT.

The gene calls are TRBV4-3 and TRBJ1-1; D remains unclear. Trimming shortened V by 0 bases and J by 2 bases, and 13 bases separated the two germline ends. Germline V CDR1 and CDR2: LGHNA, YSLEER. This CDR3 is 16 amino acids long. The CDR3 loop reads CASSQDQGQINTEAFF. CDR3 nucleotides: TGCGCCAGCAGCCAAGATCAAGGGCAGATAAACACTGAAGCTTTCTTT.

V is TRBV30 and J is TRBJ1-5; no firm D call. V lost 2 bases to trimming and J lost 0 bases, with 8 bases between them. Per germline, CDR1 GTSNPN and CDR2 SVGIG (reference sequence). CDR3 length: 14 amino acids. The CDR3 here is CAWSLGTSNQPQHF. In nucleotides, the CDR3 is TGTGCCTGGAGTTTAGGCACTAGCAATCAGCCCCAGCATTTT.

This clone showed up just a few times. The chain combines TRBV29-1 with TRBJ1-6, with D uncertain. The CDR3 has 14 residues. The ends were cut back, 5 bases at V and 5 bases at J, with 13 bases in the middle. Germline V gene data show CDR1 as SQVTM and CDR2 as ANQGSEA. CDR3 coding DNA: TGCAGCGTTAGAGTAAGGGATAATAATTCACCCCTCCACTTT. Encoded protein: CSVRVRDNNSPLHF.

The chain links TRBV27 to TRBJ2-1; 8 nucleotides line up with TRBD1. Losses at the gene ends were 5 bases for V and 6 bases for J; bases not matched to a gene: 15. The CDR3 is made up of 17 amino acids. Germline V gives CDR1 MNHEY, CDR2 SMNVEV (reference sequence). The CDR3 spells CASSLRQGKLRTNEQFF. In DNA form, the CDR3 reads TGTGCCAGCAGTCTCCGACAGGGGAAATTGCGGACCAATGAGCAGTTCTTC.

Only one count was recorded for this clone. The chain employs TRBV9 and TRBJ2-1, with TRBD2 matching 11 bases. This CDR3 has 15 residues. Losses at the gene ends were 2 bases for V and 7 bases for J; bases not matched to a gene: 5. The germline V gene has CDR1 SGDLS and CDR2 YYNGEE. As DNA, the CDR3 is TGTGCCAGCAGCGTTAGCGGGGGGGCCGGGAATGAGCAGTTCTTC. It encodes CASSVSGGAGNEQFF.

The chain uses TRBV12-5 and TRBJ1-6; no firm D call. Germline CDR1 LGHNT, CDR2 FRNRAP. The length of the CDR3 is 14 residues. V lost 6 bases and J lost 0, with 6 bases in between. The CDR3 bases are TGTGCTAGTGGGGGGAGCTCCTATAATTCACCCCTCCACTTT. It is translated as CASGGSSYNSPLHF.

This clone was observed a handful of times. The V gene is TRBV29-1, the J gene TRBJ1-1; 8 nucleotides align to TRBD1. The V segment lost 4 bases and the J segment 0 bases; nucleotides outside the gene matches: 10. Per germline, CDR1 SQVTM and CDR2 ANQGSEA. The CDR3 totals 16 residues. The CDR3 region is CSVGLGTGGMNTEAFF. The CDR3 nucleotides are TGCAGCGTTGGATTGGGGACAGGCGGCATGAACACTGAAGCTTTCTTT.

This clone was found a few times. The chain couples TRBV14 to TRBJ2-1, with unresolved D. CDR1 and CDR2 (germline): SGHDN, FVKESK. Trimming removed 4 bases from V and 5 bases from J, with 12 bases in between. The CDR3 has 14 amino acids. CDR3 in DNA: TGTGCCAGCAGCCCCTGGACGGCCAACAATGAGCAGTTCTTC. This translates into CASSPWTANNEQFF.

This rearrangement joins TRBV25-1 to TRBJ1-2, with D tentatively TRBD1 (6 bases). V gave up 6 bases and J gave up 6 bases, with 17 bases separating them. The CDR3 length is 14 residues. Germline assignment: CDR1 MGHDK and CDR2 SYGVNS. DNA for the CDR3: TGTGCCAGCAGCACCGGGGACAACCTCGATGGCTACACCTTC. It yields the protein CASSTGDNLDGYTF.

The chain employs TRBV30 and TRBJ2-5, with D possibly called TRBD1 or TRBD2 (5 bases each). The CDR3 sequence is 14 residues long. Germline loops: CDR1 GTSNPN, CDR2 SVGIG (reference sequence). With 2 bases removed from V and 7 bases from J, the gap between germline ends came to 17 bases. The CDR3: CAWSTPGQSGTQYF. For the CDR3, the DNA is TGTGCCTGGAGTACTCCGGGGCAATCGGGGACCCAGTACTTC.

Concerning this clone: At one boundary the junction diverges from the germline segment, which might be a read error. This CDR3 is CAWASTDTRYF. CDR3 sequence (DNA): TGTGCCTGGGCAAGCACAGATACGCGGTATTTT. V gene TRBV30 combines with J gene TRBJ2-3; D gene ambiguous. Germline lookup yields CDR1 GTSNPN and CDR2 SVGIG (reference sequence). The CDR3 is 11 amino acids.

J is TRBJ2-3 and V is TRBV29-1; 8 bases line up with TRBD1. Germline V CDR1 and CDR2: SQVTM, ANQGSEA. The length of the CDR3 is 15 residues. V lost 2 bases and J lost 3; bases outside the gene matches: 7. Here the CDR3 DNA reads TGCAGCGTTGAAACGGACAGGGAGGTGACAGATACGCAGTATTTT. This sequence encodes CSVETDREVTDTQYF.

The chain has TRBV7-9 and TRBJ2-3; no clear D. The length of the CDR3 is 11 residues. Germline CDR1 reads SEHNR; CDR2 reads FQNEAQ (reference sequence). V was pared by 3 bases and J by 6 bases, with 4 bases between. The CDR3: CASSFGDTQYF. CDR3 bases: TGTGCCAGCAGCTTTGGTGATACGCAGTATTTT.

V and J are TRBV4-3 and TRBJ2-5, with D possibly TRBD2 on 5 matching bases. V shed 1 base and J shed 1 base, with 10 bases lying between them. CDR1 is LGHNA and CDR2 is YSLEER in the germline V gene. This CDR3 has 15 residues. The CDR3 spells CASSQGGGFQETQYF. In DNA, the CDR3 is TGCGCCAGCAGCCAAGGCGGCGGGTTCCAAGAGACCCAGTACTTC.